Listed here are 21 T cell receptor beta chains from one sample, sequenced in a study of glioma-infiltrating T cells. The iRepertoire nested amplicon-rescue multiplex PCR amplified TCR alpha and beta CDR3s from RNA. TCRdb recomputed calls from the multiplex PCR reads with MiXCR, one row per CDR3 protein. The sample carries 85,000 to 110,000 distinct CDR3 sequences, around 28% recorded once. Source material: glioma tissue, nonneoplastic brain tissue, or PBMCs (not recorded which). The receptors originated from a human donor with low-grade glioma or glioblastoma, undergoing nonglioma brain surgery, or in good health (not recorded which).

Comments on this clonotype: A much larger clone differs by one base, so this may be a read error. In DNA, the CDR3 is TGCAGTGCTAGAAATCCCGGAAAAGAGAAGTACTTC. Its translation is CSARNPGKEKYF. V is TRBV20-1 and J is TRBJ2-7; D uncertain. CDR3 length equals 12 residues. The germline V gene encodes CDR1 DFQATT and CDR2 SNEGSKA (reference sequence). Between the trimmed V and J ends, which lost 2 bases and 11 bases, there was a span of 16 bases.

Of note for this clonotype: A much more abundant neighbour one base away suggests this may be a read error. The chain is built from TRBV24-1 and TRBJ2-3; D possibly corresponds to TRBD2 (7 bases). The V end lost 3 bases, the J end lost 4 bases, and 10 bases lay between the germline ends. The CDR3 totals 14 residues. CDR1 is KGHDR, CDR2 SFDVKD, per germline. In DNA form, the CDR3 reads TGTGCCACCAGTGATAGGGGGGGAGCAGATACGCAGTATTTT. Amino acids: CATSDRGGADTQYF.

For this clonotype: Just one base apart from a much larger clone, this may be a read error. This chain links TRBV20-1 with TRBJ1-5, with a weak D call TRBD1 (5 bases). This CDR3 region has 15 residues. Germline CDR1 reads DFQATT; CDR2 reads SNEGSKA (reference sequence). The CDR3 here is CSAGDGTTSNQPQHF. Here the CDR3 DNA reads TGCAGTGCTGGAGATGGGACTACGAGTAATCAGCCCCAGCATTTT.

This clonotype has more than one count but fewer than ten. J is TRBJ1-4 and V is TRBV24-1, with TRBD1 matching over 7 bases. CDR3 length equals 20 residues. Losses at the gene ends were 5 bases for V and 0 bases for J; bases not matched to a gene: 17. Germline loops: CDR1 KGHDR, CDR2 SFDVKD. CDR3 in amino acids: CATSALGQASSLSTNEKLFF. The CDR3 DNA sequence: TGTGCCACCAGTGCCCTCGGACAGGCCTCGAGCTTATCAACTAATGAAAAACTGTTTTTT.

Points on this clonotype: A read error may produce the germline difference seen at one junction end. The rearrangement joins TRBV7-9 to TRBJ1-3; 8 positions agree with TRBD1. Looked up from germline, CDR1 is SEHNR and CDR2 is FQNEAQ (reference sequence). The CDR3 sequence is 19 residues long. The CDR3 region is CASSPFVGTGVTSGKTTYF. CDR3 DNA sequence: TGTGCCAGCAGCCCCTTCGTGGGGACAGGCGTAACCTCTGGAAAGACCACATATTTT.

On this clonotype: A read error may explain this, as a much larger clone is one base away. This CDR3 is CASRNPGGNYGYTF. The CDR3 DNA sequence: TGTGCCAGCAGAAACCCAGGGGGTAACTATGGCTACACCTTC. This chain joins TRBV2 and TRBJ1-2; 7 positions match TRBD1. Germline V gene lookup returns CDR1 SNHLY and CDR2 FYNNEI. CDR3 length: 14 residues. After removal of 6 bases from V and 1 base from J, the junction contained 5 bases not matched to a gene.

This clonotype was seen at least ten times. This sequence joins TRBV20-1 and TRBJ2-2; D may be TRBD1 (6 bases). CDR1 and CDR2 (germline): DFQATT, SNEGSKA (reference sequence). Trimming shortened V by 2 bases and J by 1 base, and 8 bases separated the two germline ends. The CDR3 length is 14 residues. This chain's CDR3 is CSARPGQNTGELFF. The CDR3 DNA is TGCAGTGCTAGACCGGGACAGAACACCGGGGAGCTGTTTTTT.

In its sample, this clonotype was seen many times. The chain joins TRBV19 to TRBJ1-5; D is possibly TRBD1 (6 bases). CDR1 and CDR2 from the germline V gene are LNHDA and SQIVND (reference sequence). V was pared by 11 bases and J by 0 bases, with 20 bases between. This CDR3 contains 16 residues. In DNA form, the CDR3 reads TGTGCCGCGGGGGGCGAGGGACTTAATAGCAATCAGCCCCAGCATTTT. It is translated as CAAGGEGLNSNQPQHF.

At least ten counts were recorded for this clonotype. CDR3 nucleotides: TGCAGTGCAAATCTAGCGGGGGTCACCAAAAACATTCAGTACTTC. This sequence encodes CSANLAGVTKNIQYF. V is TRBV20-1 and J is TRBJ2-4, with 10 bases lining up with TRBD2. Germline assignment: CDR1 DFQATT and CDR2 SNEGSKA (reference sequence). With V trimmed by 6 bases and J by 2 bases, 7 bases remained unmatched. This CDR3 comprises 15 residues.

This clonotype was seen a handful of times. The V call is TRBV4-2, the J call TRBJ1-3; TRBD1 agrees at 7 bases. The V gene's germline CDR1 is LGHNA and CDR2 YNFKEQ. There are 16 residues in the CDR3. The ends lost 1 base at V and 6 bases at J; junction bases unmatched: 9. CDR3: CASSQVQGDPTNTIYF. The CDR3 nucleotides are TGTGCCAGCAGCCAAGTTCAGGGGGATCCGACAAACACCATATATTTT.

This clonotype has a count of ten or more. The chain joins TRBV4-1 to TRBJ2-1; 11 bases match TRBD2. This CDR3 is 19 amino acids long. Germline V CDR1 and CDR2: MGHRA, YSYEKL. Germline trimming cut 0 bases from V and 0 bases from J; bases unmatched to any gene: 7. CDR3 protein: CASSQDSVGTSGSYNEQFF. For the CDR3, the DNA is TGCGCCAGCAGCCAAGATTCAGTCGGGACTAGCGGCTCCTACAATGAGCAGTTCTTC.

This clonotype showed up just once. A much larger clone lies a single base off, so this may be a read error. The rearrangement joins TRBV7-2 to TRBJ2-3; the D is unclear. The CDR3 loop spans 15 amino acids. The germline V gene has CDR1 SGHTA and CDR2 FQGNSA. Trimming removed 1 base at V and 5 bases at J, with 13 bases between. CDR3 in DNA: TGTGCCAGCAGCTTAGGCCCTGGAGTCAGAGATACGCAGTATTTT. Translated: CASSLGPGVRDTQYF.

This clonotype was seen at least ten times. The chain links TRBV7-6 to TRBJ2-5; the D is unclear. CDR1 is SGHVS, CDR2 FNYEAQ, per germline. The CDR3 spans 13 residues. V dropped 0 bases and J dropped 5 bases, with 7 bases sitting between them. This CDR3 reads CASSLASLETQYF. CDR3 sequence (DNA): TGTGCCAGCAGCTTAGCGAGCCTGGAGACCCAGTACTTC.

The genes are TRBV30 and TRBJ2-1; 7 bases align to TRBD1. Germline CDR1 and CDR2: GTSNPN and SVGIG (reference sequence). CDR3 length: 12 residues. V lost 2 bases to trimming and J lost 8 bases; unmatched junction nucleotides: 3. CDR3 nucleotides: TGTGCCTGGAGTCTACAGGGGTATGAGCAGTTCTTC. It translates to CAWSLQGYEQFF.

As regards this clonotype: A read error is possible here, since a much larger clone lies one base away. This chain links TRBV6-1 with TRBJ2-7, with TRBD1 matching 8 bases. The CDR3 runs to 13 residues. From germline, CDR1 is MNHNS and CDR2 SASEGT. CDR3 protein: CASKGTGTYGQYF. The CDR3 nucleotides are TGTGCCAGCAAAGGGACAGGAACCTACGGGCAGTACTTC.

To note about this clonotype: One end of the junction is discordant with germline, which a read error may explain. J is TRBJ2-7 and V is TRBV10-3; a possible D gene is TRBD1 (6 bases). The length of the CDR3 is 13 residues. Germline V gene lookup returns CDR1 ENHRY and CDR2 SYGVKD. This chain's CDR3 is CAVRYRAGYEQYF. In DNA, the CDR3 is TGTGCCGTCAGGTACAGGGCCGGGTACGAGCAGTACTTC.

The chain links TRBV18 to TRBJ2-7, with 8 bases identical to TRBD1. V lost 0 bases and J lost 2; bases outside the gene matches: 6. This CDR3 region has 16 residues. CDR1 is KGHSH, CDR2 LQKENI, per germline. The CDR3 protein is CASSPPTGDLTYEQYF. The DNA for the CDR3 is TGTGCCAGCTCACCACCGACAGGGGACCTAACCTACGAGCAGTACTTC.

This clonotype was seen repeatedly, ten times or more. The CDR3 DNA reads as TGTGCCATCAGTGCCCCCAGCACAGATACGCAGTATTTT. It specifies CAISAPSTDTQYF. The chain employs TRBV10-3 and TRBJ2-3; no definite D call. The CDR3 has 13 amino acids. V was cut by 4 bases and J by 0 bases, with 5 bases left in between. The V gene's germline CDR1 is ENHRY and CDR2 SYGVKD.

CDR3 in DNA: TGTGCCAGCAGCCCCCAATTTTCGGGATCCGGAGGGGCTGAAGCTTTCTTT. Translated, it gives CASSPQFSGSGGAEAFF. The genes are TRBV11-1 and TRBJ1-1, with D possibly matching TRBD1 (5 bases). Germline V gene sequence: CDR1 SGHAT, CDR2 FQDESV (reference sequence). V was shortened by 5 bases and J by 6 bases, with 25 bases between the two germline ends. The CDR3 sequence is 17 residues long.

This clonotype was observed at least ten times. This rearrangement joins TRBV6-2 or TRBV6-3 to TRBJ2-1; 12 nucleotides align to TRBD2. V lost 0 bases, J lost 10 bases, and 13 bases stayed unmatched. Germline CDR1 and CDR2: MNHEY and SVGEGT. This CDR3 is built from 18 residues. CDR3 loop: CASSYSIRLAGVPPEQFF. In DNA form, the CDR3 reads TGTGCCAGCAGTTACTCGATTAGACTAGCGGGGGTTCCCCCCGAGCAGTTCTTC.

This clonotype was seen more than once but under ten times. Mismatch with germline at one junction end may stem from a read error. J is TRBJ2-1 and V is TRBV5-4, with D unresolved. This CDR3 contains 11 residues. Germline-derived CDR1 and CDR2 are SGHNT and YYREEE (reference sequence). The CDR3 sequence is CASSSPPGGEF. CDR3 bases: TGTGCCAGCAGCTCACCCCCGGGTGGGGAATTC.